The present TCR beta chain was sequenced within a study of T cell responses to AZD1222 COVID-19 vaccine. Study-wide results and limits: It should be noted that donors were predominantly white British and more often female, and clonal diversity was possibly underestimated. Repertoire sampling happened only post peak T cell response. Nearly half of spike-specific TCRs reportedly go after variant regions that carry no mutations.

CDR3 length: 15 amino acids. The ends were cut back, 6 bases at V and 2 bases at J, with 14 bases in the middle. The germline CDR1 and CDR2 sequences are LNHDA and SQIVND (reference sequence). Timing groups of about 4 and about 12 weeks for second doses were pooled. Clones were read by immunoSEQ multiplex PCR, and TCRdb kept only the in-frame ones, dropping some. The sample holds roughly 200,000 clones, roughly 90% seen once. In its sample, this clone was seen a few times. Its target is not known. The sequences come from peripheral blood, collected 28 days after the second AZD1222 dose. This clonotype was sampled from an adult who received the AZD1222 COVID-19 vaccine. This chain uses TRBV19 with TRBJ1-5; D is unclear. The CDR3 here is CASRVGSGGNQPQHF. DNA for the CDR3: TGTGCCAGTAGAGTGGGGTCGGGAGGCAATCAGCCCCAGCATTTT.